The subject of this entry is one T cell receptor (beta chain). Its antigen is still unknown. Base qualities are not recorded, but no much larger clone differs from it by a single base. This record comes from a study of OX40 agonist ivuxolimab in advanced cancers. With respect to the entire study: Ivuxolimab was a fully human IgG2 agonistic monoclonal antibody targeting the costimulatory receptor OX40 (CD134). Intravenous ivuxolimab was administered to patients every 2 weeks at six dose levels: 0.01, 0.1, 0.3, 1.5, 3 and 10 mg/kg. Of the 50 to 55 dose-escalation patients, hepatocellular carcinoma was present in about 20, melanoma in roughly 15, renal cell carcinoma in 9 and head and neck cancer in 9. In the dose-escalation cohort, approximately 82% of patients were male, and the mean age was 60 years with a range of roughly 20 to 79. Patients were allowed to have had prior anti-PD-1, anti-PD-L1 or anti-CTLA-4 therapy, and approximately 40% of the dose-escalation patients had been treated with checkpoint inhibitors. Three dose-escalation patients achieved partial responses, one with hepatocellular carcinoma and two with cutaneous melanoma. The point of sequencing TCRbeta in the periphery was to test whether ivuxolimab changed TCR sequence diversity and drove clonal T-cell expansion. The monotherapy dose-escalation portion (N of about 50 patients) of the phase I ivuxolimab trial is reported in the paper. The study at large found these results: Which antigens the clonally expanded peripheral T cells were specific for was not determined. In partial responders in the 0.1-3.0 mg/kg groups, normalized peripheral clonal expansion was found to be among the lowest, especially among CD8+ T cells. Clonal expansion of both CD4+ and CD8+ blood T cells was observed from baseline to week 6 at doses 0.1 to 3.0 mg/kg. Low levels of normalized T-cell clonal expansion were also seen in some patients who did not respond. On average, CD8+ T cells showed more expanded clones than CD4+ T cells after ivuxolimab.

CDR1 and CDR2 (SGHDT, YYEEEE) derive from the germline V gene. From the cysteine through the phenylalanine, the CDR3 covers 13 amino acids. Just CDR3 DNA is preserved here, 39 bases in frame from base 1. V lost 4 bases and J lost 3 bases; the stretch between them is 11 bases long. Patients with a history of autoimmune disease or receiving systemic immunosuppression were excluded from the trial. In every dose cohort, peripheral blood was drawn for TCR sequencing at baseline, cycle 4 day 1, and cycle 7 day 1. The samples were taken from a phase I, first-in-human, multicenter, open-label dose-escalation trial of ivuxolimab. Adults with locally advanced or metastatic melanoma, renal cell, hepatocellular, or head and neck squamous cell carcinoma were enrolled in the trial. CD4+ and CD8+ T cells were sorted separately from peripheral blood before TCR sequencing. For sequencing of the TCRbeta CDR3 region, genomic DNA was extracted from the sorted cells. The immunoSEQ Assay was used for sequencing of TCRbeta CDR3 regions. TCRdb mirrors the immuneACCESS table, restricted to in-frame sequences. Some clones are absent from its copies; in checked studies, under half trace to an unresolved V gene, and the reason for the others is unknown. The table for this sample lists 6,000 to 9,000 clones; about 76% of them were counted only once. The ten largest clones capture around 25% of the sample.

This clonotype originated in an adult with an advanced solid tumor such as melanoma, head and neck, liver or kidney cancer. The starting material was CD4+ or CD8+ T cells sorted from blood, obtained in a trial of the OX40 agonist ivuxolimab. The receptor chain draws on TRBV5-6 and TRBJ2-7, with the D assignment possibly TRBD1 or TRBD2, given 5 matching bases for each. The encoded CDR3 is CASSPGPIYEQYF. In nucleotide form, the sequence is TGTGCCAGCAGCCCGGGACCGATCTACGAGCAGTACTTC.